Given below is one T cell receptor beta chain in context. In assigning cohorts, the study relied on participant-reported clinical history. Two consecutive negative NP/OP PCR tests, clearance, or resolved symptoms defined Cohort 3 recovery. This sample is part of a study of blood T cell repertoires in COVID-19. Study overall: T cells, B-cell-depleted T cells, or PBMCs supplied cDNA or gDNA.

V was pared by 1 base and J by 6 bases, with 14 bases between. The length of the CDR3 is 15 residues. The germline gives CDR1 SGHAT, CDR2 FQNNGV. Measured with immunoSEQ multiplex PCR; TCRdb has only the in-frame clones, and not every one. The sample contains roughly 170,000 clones, 84% of which appear only once. The receptor comes from a man aged 50-60 years who had recovered from COVID-19. The chain employs TRBV11-2 and TRBJ2-3; D possibly corresponds to TRBD2 (6 bases). The sequenced sample was PBMCs or T cells enriched from blood (not recorded which). DNA for the CDR3: TGTGCCAGCAGCTTAGCTAGCCGGGAGTTCGATACGCAGTATTTT. It translates to CASSLASREFDTQYF.